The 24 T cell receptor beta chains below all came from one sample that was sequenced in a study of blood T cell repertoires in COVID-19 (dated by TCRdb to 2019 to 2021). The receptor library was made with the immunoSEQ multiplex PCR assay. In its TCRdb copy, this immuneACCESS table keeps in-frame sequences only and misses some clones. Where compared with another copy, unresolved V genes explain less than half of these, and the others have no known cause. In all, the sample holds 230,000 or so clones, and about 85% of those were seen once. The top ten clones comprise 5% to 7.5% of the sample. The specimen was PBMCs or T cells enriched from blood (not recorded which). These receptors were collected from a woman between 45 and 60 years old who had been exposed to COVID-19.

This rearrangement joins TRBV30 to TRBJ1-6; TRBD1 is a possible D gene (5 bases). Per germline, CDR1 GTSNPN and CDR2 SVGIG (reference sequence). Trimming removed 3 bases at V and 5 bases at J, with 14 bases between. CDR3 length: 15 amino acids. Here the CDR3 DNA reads TGTGCCTGGAGCTCCCTGGCAGGGAATAATTCACCCCTCCACTTT. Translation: CAWSSLAGNNSPLHF.

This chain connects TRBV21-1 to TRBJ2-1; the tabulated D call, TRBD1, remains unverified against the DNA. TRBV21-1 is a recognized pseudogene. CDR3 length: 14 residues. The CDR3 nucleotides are TGTGCCAGCAGCAAAGGGACAGTAGACAATGAGCAGTTCTTC. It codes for CASSKGTVDNEQFF.

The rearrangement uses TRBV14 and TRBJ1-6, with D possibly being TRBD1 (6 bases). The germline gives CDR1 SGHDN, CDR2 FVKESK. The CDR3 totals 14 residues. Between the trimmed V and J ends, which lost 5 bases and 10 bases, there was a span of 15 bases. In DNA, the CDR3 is TGTGCCAGCAGCTCGGACAGTCGTACGTCACCCCTCCACTTT. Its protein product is CASSSDSRTSPLHF.

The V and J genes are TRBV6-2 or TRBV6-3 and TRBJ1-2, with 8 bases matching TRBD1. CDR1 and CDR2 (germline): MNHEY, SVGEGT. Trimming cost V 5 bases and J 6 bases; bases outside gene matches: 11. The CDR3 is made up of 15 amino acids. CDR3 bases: TGTGCCAGCAGTCGACCGCGACAGGGGAGCGATGGCTACACCTTC. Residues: CASSRPRQGSDGYTF.

CDR3 loop: CASSPPRVSGNTIYF. CDR3 DNA sequence: TGTGCCAGCAGTCCACCCAGGGTCTCTGGAAACACCATATATTTT. The V call is TRBV28, the J call TRBJ1-3; D perhaps matches TRBD1 (5 bases). CDR3 length: 15 amino acids. The V gene's germline CDR1 is MDHEN and CDR2 SYDVKM. With 5 bases removed from V and 0 bases from J, the gap between germline ends came to 11 bases.

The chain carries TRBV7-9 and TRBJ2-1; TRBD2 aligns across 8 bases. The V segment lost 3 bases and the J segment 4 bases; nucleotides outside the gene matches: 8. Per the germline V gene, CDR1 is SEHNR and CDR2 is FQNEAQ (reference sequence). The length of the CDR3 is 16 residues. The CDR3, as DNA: TGTGCCAGCAGCTTGAGTGGGGCGGGGGGATACAATGAGCAGTTCTTC. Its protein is CASSLSGAGGYNEQFF.

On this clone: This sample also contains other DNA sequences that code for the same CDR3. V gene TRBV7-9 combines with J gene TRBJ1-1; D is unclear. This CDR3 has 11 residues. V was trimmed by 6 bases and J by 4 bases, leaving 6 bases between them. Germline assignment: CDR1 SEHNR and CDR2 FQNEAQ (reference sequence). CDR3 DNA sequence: TGTGCCAGCAGTTCTTCCACTGAAGCTTTCTTT. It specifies CASSSSTEAFF.

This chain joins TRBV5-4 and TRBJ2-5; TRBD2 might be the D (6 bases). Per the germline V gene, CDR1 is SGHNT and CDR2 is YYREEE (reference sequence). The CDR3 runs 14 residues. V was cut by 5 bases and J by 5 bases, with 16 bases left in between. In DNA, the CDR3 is TGTGCCAGCAGAGACTTGGGGGGTGAGGAGACCCAGTACTTC. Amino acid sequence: CASRDLGGEETQYF.

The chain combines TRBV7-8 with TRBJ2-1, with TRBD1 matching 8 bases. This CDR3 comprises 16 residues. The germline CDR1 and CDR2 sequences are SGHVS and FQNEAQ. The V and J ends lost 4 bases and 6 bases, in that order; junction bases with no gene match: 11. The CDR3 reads CASSYLGQGLTNEQFF. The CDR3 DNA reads TGTGCCAGCAGCTATTTAGGACAGGGCCTTACCAATGAGCAGTTCTTC. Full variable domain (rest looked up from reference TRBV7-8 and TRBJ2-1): GAGVSQSPRYKVAKRGQDVALRCDPISGHVSLFWYQQALGQGPEFLTYFQNEAQLDKSGLPSDRFFAERPEGSVSTLKIQRTQQEDSAVYLCASSYLGQGLTNEQFFGPGTRLTVL.

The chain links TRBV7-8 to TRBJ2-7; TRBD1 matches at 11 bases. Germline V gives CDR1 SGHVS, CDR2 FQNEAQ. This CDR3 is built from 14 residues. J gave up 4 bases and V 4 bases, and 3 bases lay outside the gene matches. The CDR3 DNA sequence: TGTGCCAGCAGCTCCCGGGACAGGGGGTACGAGCAGTACTTC. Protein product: CASSSRDRGYEQYF.

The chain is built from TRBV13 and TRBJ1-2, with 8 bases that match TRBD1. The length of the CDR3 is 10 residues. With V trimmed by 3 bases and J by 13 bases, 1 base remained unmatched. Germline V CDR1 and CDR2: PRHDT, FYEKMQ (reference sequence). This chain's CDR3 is CASSLDRATF. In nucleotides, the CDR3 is TGTGCCAGCAGCTTGGACAGGGCCACCTTC.

In DNA form, the CDR3 reads TGTGCTAGTGGTCCCCGACAGGTAAGCTCCTACGAGCAGTACTTC. Encoded protein: CASGPRQVSSYEQYF. This chain uses TRBV12-5 with TRBJ2-7; tentatively, D is TRBD1 (6 bases). This CDR3 has 15 residues. V lost 5 bases and J lost 0, with 14 bases in between. Germline-derived CDR1 and CDR2 are LGHNT and FRNRAP.

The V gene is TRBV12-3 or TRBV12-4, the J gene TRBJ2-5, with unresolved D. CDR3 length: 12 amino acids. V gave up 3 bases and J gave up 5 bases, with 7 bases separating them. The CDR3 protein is CASSFPKETQYF. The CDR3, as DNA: TGTGCCAGCAGTTTCCCTAAGGAGACCCAGTACTTC.

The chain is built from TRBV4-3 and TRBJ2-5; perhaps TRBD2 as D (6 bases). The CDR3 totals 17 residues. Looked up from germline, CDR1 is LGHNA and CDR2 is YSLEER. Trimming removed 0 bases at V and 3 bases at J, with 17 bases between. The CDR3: CASSQEYLAGLEETQYF. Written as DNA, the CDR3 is TGCGCCAGCAGCCAAGAATATCTCGCGGGGTTGGAAGAGACCCAGTACTTC.

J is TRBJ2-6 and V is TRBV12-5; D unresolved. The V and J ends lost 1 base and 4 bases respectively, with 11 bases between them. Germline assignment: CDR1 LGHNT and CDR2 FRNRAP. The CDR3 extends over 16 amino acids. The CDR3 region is CASGLATGSGANVLTF. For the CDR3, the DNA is TGTGCTAGTGGTTTGGCCACCGGGTCGGGGGCCAACGTCCTGACTTTC. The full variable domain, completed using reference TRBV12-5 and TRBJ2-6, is DARVTQTPRHKVTEMGQEVTMRCQPILGHNTVFWYRQTMMQGLELLAYFRNRAPLDDSGMPKDRFSAEMPDATLATLKIQPSEPRDSAVYFCASGLATGSGANVLTFGAGSRLTVL.

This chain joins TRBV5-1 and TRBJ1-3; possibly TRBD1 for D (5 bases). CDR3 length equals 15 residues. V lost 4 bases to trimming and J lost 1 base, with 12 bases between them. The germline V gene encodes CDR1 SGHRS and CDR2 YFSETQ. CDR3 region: CASSESQGSGNTIYF. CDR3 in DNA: TGCGCCAGCAGCGAGTCCCAGGGATCTGGAAACACCATATATTTT. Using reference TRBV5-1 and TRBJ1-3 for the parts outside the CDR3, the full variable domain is KAGVTQTPRYLIKTRGQQVTLSCSPISGHRSVSWYQQTPGQGLQFLFEYFSETQRNKGNFPGRFSGRQFSNSRSEMNVSTLELGDSALYLCASSESQGSGNTIYFGEGSWLTVV.

Here the CDR3 reads CASSETGGFSYEQYF. DNA of the CDR3: TGTGCCAGCAGTGAAACGGGGGGTTTCTCCTACGAGCAGTACTTC. The chain joins TRBV6-1 to TRBJ2-7; 7 bases are shared with TRBD2. The CDR3 length is 15 residues. The germline CDR1 and CDR2 sequences are MNHNS and SASEGT. The trim removed 2 bases at V and 0 bases at J, leaving 4 bases unmatched.

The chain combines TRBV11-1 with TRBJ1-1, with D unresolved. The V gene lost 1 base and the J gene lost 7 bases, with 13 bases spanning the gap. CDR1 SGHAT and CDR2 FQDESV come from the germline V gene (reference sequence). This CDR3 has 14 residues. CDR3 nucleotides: TGTGCCAGCAGCTTAGGGAGGGAGAAGTTTGAAGCTTTCTTT. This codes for CASSLGREKFEAFF.

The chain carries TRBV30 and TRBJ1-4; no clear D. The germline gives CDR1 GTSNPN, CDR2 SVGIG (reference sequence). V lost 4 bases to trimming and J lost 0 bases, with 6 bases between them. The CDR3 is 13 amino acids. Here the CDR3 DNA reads TGTGCCTGGACCCCGGCAACTAATGAAAAACTGTTTTTT. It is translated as CAWTPATNEKLFF.

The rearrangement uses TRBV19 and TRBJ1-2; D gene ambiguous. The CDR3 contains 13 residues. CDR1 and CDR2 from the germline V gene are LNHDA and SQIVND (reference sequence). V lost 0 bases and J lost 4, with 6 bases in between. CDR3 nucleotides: TGTGCCAGTAGTATAGACAGTTCCTATGGCTACACCTTC. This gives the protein CASSIDSSYGYTF. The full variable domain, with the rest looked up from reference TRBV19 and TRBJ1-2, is DGGITQSPKYLFRKEGQNVTLSCEQNLNHDAMYWYRQDPGQGLRLIYYSQIVNDFQKGDIAEGYSVSREKKESFPLTVTSAQKNPTAFYLCASSIDSSYGYTFGSGTRLTVV.

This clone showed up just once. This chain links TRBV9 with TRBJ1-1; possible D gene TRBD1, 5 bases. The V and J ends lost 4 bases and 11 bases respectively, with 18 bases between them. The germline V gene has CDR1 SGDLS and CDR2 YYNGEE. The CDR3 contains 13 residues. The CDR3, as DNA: TGTGCCAGCAGCCCTATGGGCGGGGGGGAGGCTTTCTTT. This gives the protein CASSPMGGGEAFF.

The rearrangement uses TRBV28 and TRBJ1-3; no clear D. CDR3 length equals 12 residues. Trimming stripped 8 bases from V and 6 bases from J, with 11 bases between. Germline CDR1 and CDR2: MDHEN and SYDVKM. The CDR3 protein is CASEGTENTIYF. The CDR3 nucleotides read TGTGCCAGCGAGGGAACCGAAAACACCATATATTTT.

CDR3 sequence: CSVNIAGAYTGELFF. CDR3 coding DNA: TGCAGCGTCAATATAGCGGGGGCCTACACCGGGGAGCTGTTTTTT. V usage is TRBV29-1 and J usage is TRBJ2-2; 9 bases fit TRBD2. The germline V gene encodes CDR1 SQVTM and CDR2 ANQGSEA. The CDR3 consists of 15 residues. J gave up 3 bases and V 6 bases, and 8 bases lay outside the gene matches.

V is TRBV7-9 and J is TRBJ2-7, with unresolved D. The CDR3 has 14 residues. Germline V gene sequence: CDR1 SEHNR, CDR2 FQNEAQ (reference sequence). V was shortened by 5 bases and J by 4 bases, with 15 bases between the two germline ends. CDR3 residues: CASSPPSNLYEQYF. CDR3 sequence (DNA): TGTGCCAGCAGCCCCCCTAGTAATCTGTACGAGCAGTACTTC.